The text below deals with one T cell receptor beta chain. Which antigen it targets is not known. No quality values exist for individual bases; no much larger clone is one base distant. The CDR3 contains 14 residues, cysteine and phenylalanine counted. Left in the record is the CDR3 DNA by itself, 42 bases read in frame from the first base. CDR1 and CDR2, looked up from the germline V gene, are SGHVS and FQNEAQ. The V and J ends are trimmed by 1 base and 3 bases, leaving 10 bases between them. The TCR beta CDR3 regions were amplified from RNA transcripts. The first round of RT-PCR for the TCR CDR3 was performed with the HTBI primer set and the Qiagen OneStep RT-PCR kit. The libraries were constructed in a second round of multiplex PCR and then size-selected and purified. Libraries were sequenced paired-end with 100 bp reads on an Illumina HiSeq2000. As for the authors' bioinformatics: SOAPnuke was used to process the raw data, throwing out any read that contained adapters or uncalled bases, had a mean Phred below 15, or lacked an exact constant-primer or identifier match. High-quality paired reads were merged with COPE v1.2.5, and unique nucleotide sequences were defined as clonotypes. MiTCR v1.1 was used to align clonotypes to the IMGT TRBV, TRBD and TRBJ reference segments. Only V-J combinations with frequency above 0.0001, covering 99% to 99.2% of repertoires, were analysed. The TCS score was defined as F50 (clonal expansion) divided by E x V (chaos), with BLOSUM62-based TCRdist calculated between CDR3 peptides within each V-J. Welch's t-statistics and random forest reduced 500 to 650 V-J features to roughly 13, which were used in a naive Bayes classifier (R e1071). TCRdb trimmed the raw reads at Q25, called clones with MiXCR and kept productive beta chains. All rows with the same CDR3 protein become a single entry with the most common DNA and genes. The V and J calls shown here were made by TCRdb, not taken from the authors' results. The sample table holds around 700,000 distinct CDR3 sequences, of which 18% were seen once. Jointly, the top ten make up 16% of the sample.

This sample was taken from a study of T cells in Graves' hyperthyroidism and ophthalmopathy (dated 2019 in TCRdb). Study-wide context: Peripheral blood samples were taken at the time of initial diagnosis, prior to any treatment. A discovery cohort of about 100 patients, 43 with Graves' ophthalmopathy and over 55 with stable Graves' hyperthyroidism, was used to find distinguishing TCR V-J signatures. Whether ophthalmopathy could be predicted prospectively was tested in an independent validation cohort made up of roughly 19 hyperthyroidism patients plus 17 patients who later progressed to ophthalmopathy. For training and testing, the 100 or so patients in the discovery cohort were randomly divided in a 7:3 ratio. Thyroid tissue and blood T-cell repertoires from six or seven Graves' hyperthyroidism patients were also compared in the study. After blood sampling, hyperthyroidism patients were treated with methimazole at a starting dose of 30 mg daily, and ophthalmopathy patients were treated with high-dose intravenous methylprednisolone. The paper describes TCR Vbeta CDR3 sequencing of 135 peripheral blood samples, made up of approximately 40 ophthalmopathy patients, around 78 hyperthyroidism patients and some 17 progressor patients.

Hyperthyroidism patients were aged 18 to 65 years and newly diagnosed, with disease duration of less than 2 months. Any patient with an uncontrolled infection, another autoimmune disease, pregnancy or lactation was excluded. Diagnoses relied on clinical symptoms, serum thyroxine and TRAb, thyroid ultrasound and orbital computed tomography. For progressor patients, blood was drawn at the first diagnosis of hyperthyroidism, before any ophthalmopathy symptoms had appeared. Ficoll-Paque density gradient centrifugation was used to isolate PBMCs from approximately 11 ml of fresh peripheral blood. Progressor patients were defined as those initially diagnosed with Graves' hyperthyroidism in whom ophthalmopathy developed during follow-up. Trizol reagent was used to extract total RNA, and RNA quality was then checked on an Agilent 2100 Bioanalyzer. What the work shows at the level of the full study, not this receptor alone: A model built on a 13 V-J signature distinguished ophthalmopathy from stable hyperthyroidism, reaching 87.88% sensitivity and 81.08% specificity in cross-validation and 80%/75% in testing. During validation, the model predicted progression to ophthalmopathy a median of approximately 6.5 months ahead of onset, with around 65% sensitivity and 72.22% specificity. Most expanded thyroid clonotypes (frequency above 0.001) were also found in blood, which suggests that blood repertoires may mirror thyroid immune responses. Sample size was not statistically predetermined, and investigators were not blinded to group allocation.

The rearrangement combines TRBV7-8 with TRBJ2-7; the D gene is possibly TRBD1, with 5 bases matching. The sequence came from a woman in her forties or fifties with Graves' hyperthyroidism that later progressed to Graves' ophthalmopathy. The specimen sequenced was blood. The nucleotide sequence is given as TGTGCCAGCAGCTTAGAGTCCCAGGGCTACGAGCAGTACTTC. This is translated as CASSLESQGYEQYF.